One and the same sample provided the 3 T cell receptor beta chains below, sequenced in a study of response to subunit inactivated influenza vaccine. TCRdb reanalysed the RT-PCR reads using MiXCR and keeps one entry per CDR3 protein. Of 710,000 or so distinct CDR3 sequences detected, 15% to 18% appear once; the ten largest clones hold around a tenth. Sample: PBMCs from blood, taken approximately 13 days after vaccination. These TCRs come from a man aged 45 to 65 who received an inactivated influenza vaccine.

This clonotype has a handful of counts. V usage is TRBV6-5 and J usage is TRBJ2-2; no clear D. The germline gives CDR1 MNHEY, CDR2 SVGAGI. This CDR3 comprises 14 residues. Trimming shortened V by 2 bases and J by 10 bases, and 14 bases separated the two germline ends. CDR3 sequence (DNA): TGTGCCAGCAGTTACGCTACCCCTAGGGAGGAGCTGTTTTTT. Amino acids: CASSYATPREELFF.

The J gene is TRBJ2-3, the V gene TRBV6-5; possible D gene TRBD2, 5 bases. This CDR3 spans 16 amino acids. Germline assignment: CDR1 MNHEY and CDR2 SVGAGI. V dropped 4 bases and J dropped 7 bases, with 21 bases sitting between them. CDR3 nucleotide sequence: TGTGCCAGCAGTTCCGGAGAGGGCCGGACGGAATATACGCAGTATTTT. Amino acid sequence: CASSSGEGRTEYTQYF.

This clonotype was recorded a few times. The chain joins TRBV12-3 or TRBV12-4 to TRBJ2-3; D call uncertain. The CDR3 runs to 13 residues. V gave up 3 bases and J gave up 6 bases, with 10 bases separating them. Here the CDR3 DNA reads TGTGCCAGCAGTTTTACGGCTTCCGATACGCAGTATTTT. It specifies CASSFTASDTQYF.